This TCR beta chain was captured by sequencing in a study of blood T cells in healthy people across ages. Findings of the study overall: There were more naive CD4+ cells and higher diversity in long-lived donors than in aged donors.

Researchers isolated at least 6 million PBMCs per sample. This clonotype was recorded a few times. Its antigen is not known. V lost 4 bases, J lost 5 bases, and 10 bases stayed unmatched. Germline V CDR1 and CDR2: SQVTM, ANQGSEA. This CDR3 is 15 amino acids long. A second PCR, run for about 7 to 11 cycles, used a sample-barcoded 5' primer plus a J-beta primer mix. The template-switch adaptor, which had 12 random nucleotides, put a tag on each cDNA molecule. MiXCR, applied by TCRdb to the 5' RACE reads, yields one record per CDR3 protein. The table includes roughly 1,300,000 distinct CDR3 sequences, 55% to 75% detected once.

The sample taken for sequencing was blood. This receptor was identified in a man aged 18 to 30 in good health. The rearrangement joins TRBV29-1 to TRBJ2-5, with 10 positions matching TRBD1. The CDR3 spells CSVGVGTGESETQYF. CDR3 bases: TGCAGCGTTGGGGTGGGGACAGGGGAGAGCGAGACCCAGTACTTC.